These T cell receptor beta chains were read from a single sample in a study of shared clonotypes between healthy human individuals. TCRdb's copy holds only in-frame clones and misses some; the assay was immunoSEQ multiplex PCR. The data show about 2.3 million clones, with approximately 90% seen just once and 0.3% to 0.45% held by the top ten. The sequenced sample was naive CD4+ T cells from PBMCs. These receptors originate from a man between 18 and 29 years old in good health. Some clones in this sample may be carry-over from other donors' samples. Both conserved end residues are part of each CDR3. Fields, in order: V gene, D gene, J gene, clone size, CDR3 DNA, CDR3 protein. A D gene is named only where the DNA matches it firmly. Rows may omit the clone size; those that give it use once, few, many or a size class.

V gene: TRBV5-1
D gene: .
J gene: TRBJ2-7
clone size: .
CDR3 DNA: TGCGCCAGCAGCTTGGGTTTCGGCGGCTCCTACGAGCAGTACTTC
CDR3 protein: CASSLGFGGSYEQYF

V gene: TRBV4-1
D gene: .
J gene: TRBJ2-7
clone size: .
CDR3 DNA: TGCGCCAGCAGCCAATCCTCAACTCGGAGTCCCTACGAGCAGTACTTC
CDR3 protein: CASSQSSTRSPYEQYF

V gene: TRBV25-1
D gene: .
J gene: TRBJ2-7
clone size: .
CDR3 DNA: TGTGCCAGCACGATCCAGGGAACCTACGAGCAGTACTTC
CDR3 protein: CASTIQGTYEQYF

V gene: TRBV7-9
D gene: TRBD2
J gene: TRBJ2-3
clone size: few
CDR3 DNA: TGTGCCAGCAGCCGACTAGCGGTCGCTGAGACGCAGTATTTT
CDR3 protein: CASSRLAVAETQYF

V gene: TRBV28
D gene: TRBD2
J gene: TRBJ2-7
clone size: .
CDR3 DNA: TGTGCCAGCAGCAACCTAGCGGGAGTCTACGAGCAGTACTTC
CDR3 protein: CASSNLAGVYEQYF

V gene: TRBV5-1
D gene: TRBD1
J gene: TRBJ1-4
clone size: .
CDR3 DNA: TGCGCCAGCAGCGAACGACAGGGGATGGTTGAAAAACTGTTTTTT
CDR3 protein: CASSERQGMVEKLFF

V gene: TRBV5-1
D gene: TRBD2
J gene: TRBJ2-5
clone size: .
CDR3 DNA: TGCGCCAGCAGCCCCTCAAGGGGACTAGCGGGAGGAGAGACCCAGTACTTC
CDR3 protein: CASSPSRGLAGGETQYF

V gene: TRBV18
D gene: .
J gene: TRBJ1-5
clone size: .
CDR3 DNA: TGTGCCAGCTCTTCCAAAGAGGAAAATCAGCCCCAGCATTTT
CDR3 protein: CASSSKEENQPQHF

V gene: TRBV5-6
D gene: TRBD2
J gene: TRBJ2-1
clone size: .
CDR3 DNA: TGTGCCAGCAGCTCGCATCGCGGGAGTGTCCACAATGAGCAGTTCTTC
CDR3 protein: CASSSHRGSVHNEQFF

V gene: TRBV9
D gene: .
J gene: TRBJ2-2
clone size: .
CDR3 DNA: TGTGCCAGCAGCGTAGAGAACCAGCGGTCCGGGGAGCTGTTTTTT
CDR3 protein: CASSVENQRSGELFF

V gene: TRBV4-3
D gene: TRBD2
J gene: TRBJ2-4
clone size: .
CDR3 DNA: TGCGCCAGCAGCCAACGGCGGGAGGGCTTGAGAGACATTCAGTACTTC
CDR3 protein: CASSQRREGLRDIQYF

V gene: TRBV6-6
D gene: TRBD2
J gene: TRBJ2-7
clone size: .
CDR3 DNA: TGTGCCAGCAGTTACCCCTCCGGGACTATCGACGAGCAGTACTTC
CDR3 protein: CASSYPSGTIDEQYF

V gene: TRBV19
D gene: TRBD1
J gene: TRBJ2-2
clone size: .
CDR3 DNA: TGTGCCAGTAGTATAGATAGTACCGGGACAGGGTCACGGGTGGAGCTGTTTTTT
CDR3 protein: CASSIDSTGTGSRVELFF

V gene: TRBV5-4
D gene: TRBD1
J gene: TRBJ2-7
clone size: .
CDR3 DNA: TGTGCCAGCAGCACAAGGACAGGGAGCTCCTACGAGCAGTACTTC
CDR3 protein: CASSTRTGSSYEQYF

V gene: TRBV5-1
D gene: TRBD1
J gene: TRBJ2-2
clone size: few
CDR3 DNA: TGCGCCAGCAGCGGGGACTCGACAGGGGGCGGCACCGGGGAGCTGTTTTTT
CDR3 protein: CASSGDSTGGGTGELFF

V gene: TRBV28
D gene: .
J gene: TRBJ1-1
clone size: .
CDR3 DNA: TGTGCCAGCAGCCCCGTTGGAGTTCGGGAAGCTTTCTTT
CDR3 protein: CASSPVGVREAFF

V gene: TRBV10-1
D gene: .
J gene: TRBJ2-2
clone size: .
CDR3 DNA: TGCGCCAGCAGTGCGCCGAACACCGGGGAGCTGTTTTTT
CDR3 protein: CASSAPNTGELFF

V gene: TRBV7-8
D gene: .
J gene: TRBJ2-1
clone size: .
CDR3 DNA: TGTGCCAGCAGCAGAGCGGGCGGGATAACCTACAATGAGCAGTTCTTC
CDR3 protein: CASSRAGGITYNEQFF

V gene: TRBV5-8
D gene: .
J gene: TRBJ2-7
clone size: .
CDR3 DNA: TGTGCCAGCAGCCTTGGAGGGCCGCGGCTATTAACCTACGAGCAGTACTTC
CDR3 protein: CASSLGGPRLLTYEQYF

V gene: TRBV2
D gene: .
J gene: TRBJ2-5
clone size: .
CDR3 DNA: TGTGCCAGCAGTGAAAACAGGGAAGAGACCCAGTACTTC
CDR3 protein: CASSENREETQYF

V gene: TRBV6-5
D gene: TRBD1
J gene: TRBJ1-4
clone size: .
CDR3 DNA: TGTGCCAGCAGCCTGACAGGGAATGAAAAACTGTTTTTT
CDR3 protein: CASSLTGNEKLFF

V gene: TRBV5-1
D gene: TRBD1
J gene: TRBJ1-2
clone size: .
CDR3 DNA: TGCGCCAGCAGCGGGGGACAGGGCCACTATGGCTACACCTTC
CDR3 protein: CASSGGQGHYGYTF

V gene: TRBV5-4
D gene: .
J gene: TRBJ1-1
clone size: .
CDR3 DNA: TGTGCCAGCAGCTCCGGTGGGGCTATGAACACTGAAGCTTTCTTT
CDR3 protein: CASSSGGAMNTEAFF

V gene: TRBV20-1
D gene: .
J gene: TRBJ1-2
clone size: .
CDR3 DNA: TGCAGTGCTAGACAGATATATGGCTACACCTTC
CDR3 protein: CSARQIYGYTF

V gene: TRBV7-9
D gene: .
J gene: TRBJ1-2
clone size: .
CDR3 DNA: TGTGCCAGCAGCCCCGAGAACTATGGCTACACCTTC
CDR3 protein: CASSPENYGYTF

V gene: TRBV6-1
D gene: TRBD1
J gene: TRBJ2-3
clone size: .
CDR3 DNA: TGTGCCAGCAGTCCTTACAGGGGAACGGATACGCAGTATTTT
CDR3 protein: CASSPYRGTDTQYF

V gene: TRBV5-1
D gene: TRBD2
J gene: TRBJ2-7
clone size: .
CDR3 DNA: TGCGCCAGCAGCGCGATCACTAGCGGGAGGGCCTACGAGCAGTACTTC
CDR3 protein: CASSAITSGRAYEQYF

V gene: TRBV6-5
D gene: TRBD1
J gene: TRBJ1-2
clone size: .
CDR3 DNA: TGTGCCAGCAGAGCCACCCGGGACAGGTTCTATGGCTACACCTTC
CDR3 protein: CASRATRDRFYGYTF

V gene: TRBV29-1
D gene: .
J gene: TRBJ2-7
clone size: .
CDR3 DNA: TGCAGCGTTGAATGTTTCCGGAGGTGGGATTACGGTGAGCAGTACTTC
CDR3 protein: CSVECFRRWDYGEQYF

V gene: TRBV11-3
D gene: TRBD2
J gene: TRBJ2-1
clone size: .
CDR3 DNA: TGTGCCAGCAGCTTAGGTGCTACTAGCGGGACGAGGAATGAGCAGTTCTTC
CDR3 protein: CASSLGATSGTRNEQFF

V gene: TRBV28
D gene: .
J gene: TRBJ2-4
clone size: .
CDR3 DNA: TGTGCCAGCACCGAGGGGCGGGTGAACATTCAGTACTTC
CDR3 protein: CASTEGRVNIQYF

V gene: TRBV9
D gene: TRBD2
J gene: TRBJ2-3
clone size: .
CDR3 DNA: TGTGCCAGCAGCGGACTAGCGGGACGCCACCAAGGAACAGATACGCAGTATTTT
CDR3 protein: CASSGLAGRHQGTDTQYF

V gene: TRBV5-1
D gene: TRBD1
J gene: TRBJ2-7
clone size: .
CDR3 DNA: TGCGCCAGCAGCCGCTGGACAGGCTACGAGCAGTACTTC
CDR3 protein: CASSRWTGYEQYF

V gene: TRBV5-1
D gene: .
J gene: TRBJ1-4
clone size: .
CDR3 DNA: TGCGCCAGCAGCAGGGAGGGAACAACTAATGAAAAACTGTTTTTT
CDR3 protein: CASSREGTTNEKLFF

V gene: TRBV10-3
D gene: TRBD1
J gene: TRBJ1-5
clone size: .
CDR3 DNA: TGTGCCATCAGCCGGACAGGGGAAAGCAATCAGCCCCAGCATTTT
CDR3 protein: CAISRTGESNQPQHF

V gene: TRBV9
D gene: .
J gene: TRBJ2-2
clone size: .
CDR3 DNA: TGTGCCAGCAGCGTAGTCAGTACCACCGGGGAGCTGTTTTTT
CDR3 protein: CASSVVSTTGELFF

V gene: TRBV6-5
D gene: .
J gene: TRBJ1-2
clone size: .
CDR3 DNA: TGTGCCAGCGGGGAGCGGATCCCTCGGGGCTATGGCTACACCTTC
CDR3 protein: CASGERIPRGYGYTF

V gene: TRBV28
D gene: .
J gene: TRBJ1-5
clone size: .
CDR3 DNA: TGTGCCAGCAGTTACCCATCCGGGACGGGGGATCAGCCCCAGCATTTT
CDR3 protein: CASSYPSGTGDQPQHF

V gene: TRBV4-2
D gene: TRBD1
J gene: TRBJ2-2
clone size: .
CDR3 DNA: TGTGCCAGCAGCCAAGCTTCCTCCCCGACAGGGGGGAGAACCGGGGAGCTGTTTTTT
CDR3 protein: CASSQASSPTGGRTGELFF

V gene: TRBV5-6
D gene: .
J gene: TRBJ2-1
clone size: .
CDR3 DNA: TGTGCCAGCAGCCCTCAGGGAGGAATAGCGGCTTACAATGAGCAGTTCTTC
CDR3 protein: CASSPQGGIAAYNEQFF

V gene: TRBV21-1
D gene: .
J gene: TRBJ1-2
clone size: .
CDR3 DNA: TGTGCCAGCAGCAGTGCGGCGAGGGTTGGCTACACCTTC
CDR3 protein: CASSSAARVGYTF

V gene: TRBV28
D gene: TRBD1
J gene: TRBJ2-7
clone size: .
CDR3 DNA: TGTGCCAGCAAGTTCAGTTTGGGACAGGGGTCCTACGAGCAGTACTTC
CDR3 protein: CASKFSLGQGSYEQYF

V gene: TRBV7-6
D gene: .
J gene: TRBJ2-7
clone size: .
CDR3 DNA: TGTGCCAGCGTGAGTGGGGGTGAGCAGTACTTC
CDR3 protein: CASVSGGEQYF

V gene: TRBV28
D gene: .
J gene: TRBJ2-7
clone size: .
CDR3 DNA: TGTGCCAGCAGTAAGTATAAGACACCCTTCTACGAGCAGTACTTC
CDR3 protein: CASSKYKTPFYEQYF

V gene: TRBV28
D gene: .
J gene: TRBJ2-7
clone size: .
CDR3 DNA: TGTGCCAGCAATGACGGAACCTACGAGCAGTACTTC
CDR3 protein: CASNDGTYEQYF

V gene: TRBV6-5
D gene: TRBD2
J gene: TRBJ2-7
clone size: .
CDR3 DNA: TGTGCCAGCAGTCCTGGGGGAGGGTCCAACGAGCAGTACTTC
CDR3 protein: CASSPGGGSNEQYF

V gene: TRBV5-1
D gene: .
J gene: TRBJ1-3
clone size: .
CDR3 DNA: TGCGCCAGCAGCTTGGTTGTAGGGTCTGGAAACACCATATATTTT
CDR3 protein: CASSLVVGSGNTIYF

V gene: TRBV10-3
D gene: .
J gene: TRBJ2-7
clone size: .
CDR3 DNA: TGTGCCATCAGTCCATTGGCGACGTCCTACGAGCAGTACTTC
CDR3 protein: CAISPLATSYEQYF

V gene: TRBV7-6
D gene: .
J gene: TRBJ2-1
clone size: .
CDR3 DNA: TGTGCCAGCAGCTCGTCACGACTTGAGCAGTTCTTC
CDR3 protein: CASSSSRLEQFF

V gene: TRBV28
D gene: TRBD2
J gene: TRBJ2-7
clone size: .
CDR3 DNA: TGTGCCAGCAGTCCGGGACTAGCGGGAGGTAGCTACGAGCAGTACTTC
CDR3 protein: CASSPGLAGGSYEQYF

V gene: TRBV9
D gene: .
J gene: TRBJ2-2
clone size: .
CDR3 DNA: TGTGCCAGCAGCGTAGGCTGGAGGATCGGGGAGCTGTTTTTT
CDR3 protein: CASSVGWRIGELFF

V gene: TRBV9
D gene: .
J gene: TRBJ1-1
clone size: .
CDR3 DNA: TGTGCCAGCAGCGTGCAGGGTAACACTGAAGCTTTCTTT
CDR3 protein: CASSVQGNTEAFF

V gene: TRBV29-1
D gene: .
J gene: TRBJ2-3
clone size: .
CDR3 DNA: TGCAGCGTCCTACCTTGGGTGGGGGTTAGAACAGATACGCAGTATTTT
CDR3 protein: CSVLPWVGVRTDTQYF

V gene: TRBV5-1
D gene: TRBD2
J gene: TRBJ2-3
clone size: once
CDR3 DNA: TGCGCCAGCAGCTCCAGGGGACTAGCGGGGGGGAGCACAGATACGCAGTATTTT
CDR3 protein: CASSSRGLAGGSTDTQYF

V gene: TRBV5-1
D gene: .
J gene: TRBJ2-7
clone size: .
CDR3 DNA: TGCGCCAGCAGCCCCTCGTCCGGGGGCTCCTACGAGCAGTACTTC
CDR3 protein: CASSPSSGGSYEQYF

V gene: TRBV11-2
D gene: TRBD2
J gene: TRBJ2-1
clone size: .
CDR3 DNA: TGTGCCAGCAGCTATAGCGGGAGTTACAATGAGCAGTTCTTC
CDR3 protein: CASSYSGSYNEQFF

V gene: TRBV19
D gene: .
J gene: TRBJ1-4
clone size: .
CDR3 DNA: TGTGCCAGTAGTATGAGGGAAACAACTAATGAAAAACTGTTTTTT
CDR3 protein: CASSMRETTNEKLFF

V gene: TRBV6-6
D gene: .
J gene: TRBJ2-5
clone size: .
CDR3 DNA: TGTGCCAGCAGTTACTCGTTAGAGACCCAGTACTTC
CDR3 protein: CASSYSLETQYF

V gene: TRBV6-1
D gene: .
J gene: TRBJ1-4
clone size: .
CDR3 DNA: TGTGCCAGCCGTTATAATGAAAAACTGTTTTTT
CDR3 protein: CASRYNEKLFF

V gene: TRBV5-6
D gene: .
J gene: TRBJ1-3
clone size: .
CDR3 DNA: TGTGCCAGCAGCCCAAATCCGCAGAGCTCTGGAAACACCATATATTTT
CDR3 protein: CASSPNPQSSGNTIYF